This T cell receptor (beta chain) was sequenced for a study of cytomegalovirus exposure and HLA in healthy donors. The PCR was carried out with 60 Vbeta primers and 13 Jbeta primers. Sequenced by immunoSEQ multiplex PCR; TCRdb stores in-frame clones only, minus some. The data contain 150,000 to 200,000 clones, roughly 87% of them singletons. This clone was detected only a few times. The sample was PBMCs. The receptor comes from a boy between 2 and 10 years old in good health and CMV-seronegative.

CDR3 amino acids: CASSIYGGQGREKLFF. For the CDR3, the DNA is TGTGCCAGCAGCATTTATGGCGGACAGGGGAGGGAAAAACTGTTTTTT. The gene calls are TRBV7-9 and TRBJ1-4, with TRBD1 matching over 9 bases. The CDR3 consists of 16 residues. The V segment lost 5 bases and the J segment 8 bases; nucleotides outside the gene matches: 12. Germline V gene lookup returns CDR1 SEHNR and CDR2 FQNEAQ (reference sequence).